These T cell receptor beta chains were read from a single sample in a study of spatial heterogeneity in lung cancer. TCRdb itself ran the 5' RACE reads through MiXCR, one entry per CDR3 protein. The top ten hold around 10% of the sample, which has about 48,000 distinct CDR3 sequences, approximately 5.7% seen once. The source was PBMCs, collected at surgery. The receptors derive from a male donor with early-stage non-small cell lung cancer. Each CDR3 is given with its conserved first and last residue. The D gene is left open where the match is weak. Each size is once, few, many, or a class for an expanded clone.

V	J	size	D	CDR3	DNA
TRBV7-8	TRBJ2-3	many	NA	CASSFQGSSTDTQYF	TGTGCCAGCAGCTTCCAGGGGTCTAGCACAGATACGCAGTATTTT
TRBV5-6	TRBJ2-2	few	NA	CASSVAGELFF	TGTGCCAGCAGCGTCGCCGGGGAGCTGTTTTTT
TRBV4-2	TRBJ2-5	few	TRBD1	CASSLGQAEETQYF	TGTGCCAGCAGCCTCGGACAGGCCGAAGAGACCCAGTACTTC
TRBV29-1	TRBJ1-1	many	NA	CSVDFGGTNTEAFF	TGCAGCGTTGATTTCGGGGGAACGAACACTGAAGCTTTCTTT
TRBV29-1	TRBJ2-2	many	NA	CSVDGIANTGELFF	TGCAGCGTTGACGGTATCGCGAACACCGGGGAGCTGTTTTTT
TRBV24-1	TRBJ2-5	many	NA	CATSDSGVSIYQETQYF	TGTGCCACCAGTGATTCGGGGGTCTCCATCTACCAAGAGACCCAGTACTTC
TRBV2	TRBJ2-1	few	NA	CASGQNEQFF	TGTGCCAGCGGGCAAAATGAGCAGTTCTTC
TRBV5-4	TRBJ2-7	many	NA	CASSGTYSGDSYEQYF	TGTGCCAGCAGCGGTACCTACAGCGGAGACTCCTACGAGCAGTACTTC
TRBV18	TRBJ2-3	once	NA	CASFAGTSTDTQYF	TGTGCCAGCTTTGCCGGGACTAGCACAGATACGCAGTATTTT
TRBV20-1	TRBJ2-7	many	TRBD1	CSAPGQEVYEQYF	TGCAGTGCTCCGGGACAGGAGGTTTACGAGCAGTACTTC
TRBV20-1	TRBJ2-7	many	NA	CSATSGTAGEQYF	TGCAGTGCGACATCCGGGACTGCTGGAGAGCAGTACTTC